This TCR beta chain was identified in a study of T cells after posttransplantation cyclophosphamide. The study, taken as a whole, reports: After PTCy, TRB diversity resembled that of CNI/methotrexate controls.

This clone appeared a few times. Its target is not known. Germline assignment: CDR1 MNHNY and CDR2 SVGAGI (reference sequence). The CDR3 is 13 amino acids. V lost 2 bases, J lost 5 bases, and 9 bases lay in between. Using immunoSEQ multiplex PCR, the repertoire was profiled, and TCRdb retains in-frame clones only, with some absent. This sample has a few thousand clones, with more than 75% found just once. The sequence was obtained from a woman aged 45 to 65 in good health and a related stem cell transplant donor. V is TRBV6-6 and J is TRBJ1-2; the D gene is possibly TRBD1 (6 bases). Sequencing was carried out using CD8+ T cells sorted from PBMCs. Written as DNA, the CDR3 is TGTGCCAGCAGTTACGGGGACAAGTATGGCTACACCTTC. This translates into CASSYGDKYGYTF.